These 17 T cell receptor beta chains were sequenced from one sample in a study of radiotherapy plus CTLA-4 blockade in lung cancer. Generated by immunoSEQ multiplex PCR, the TCRdb table keeps only in-frame clones and is missing some. The sample holds some 60,000 clones, approximately 80% seen once. This specimen consisted of peripheral blood, obtained from a patient treated with radiotherapy plus ipilimumab. These receptors were taken from a human donor with non-small cell lung cancer who had a complete response to radiotherapy plus ipilimumab.

This clone was recorded once. The chain uses TRBV4-1 and TRBJ2-7; a possible D gene is TRBD2 (5 bases). CDR3 length: 16 amino acids. Per the germline V gene, CDR1 is MGHRA and CDR2 is YSYEKL. With 1 base removed from V and 3 bases from J, the gap between germline ends came to 16 bases. CDR3: CASSQGAAWTLYEQYF. The DNA for the CDR3 is TGCGCCAGCAGCCAAGGAGCGGCATGGACCCTCTACGAGCAGTACTTC.

The gene calls are TRBV11-3 and TRBJ2-5; 9 nucleotides align to TRBD1. After removal of 5 bases from V and 2 bases from J, the junction contained 9 bases not matched to a gene. Germline V gene lookup returns CDR1 SGHNT and CDR2 YENEEA. The CDR3 is made up of 16 amino acids. The DNA of the CDR3 is TGTGCCAGCAGCCCTGGGACAGGGAGCTATCAAGAGACCCAGTACTTC. Translated: CASSPGTGSYQETQYF.

This clone was found a few times. The rearrangement uses TRBV4-3 and TRBJ2-2, with a weak D call TRBD1 (5 bases). This CDR3 has 14 amino acids. CDR1 and CDR2 from the germline V gene are LGHNA and YSLEER. The V end lost 0 bases, the J end lost 4 bases, and 6 bases lay between the germline ends. The CDR3 region is CASSQERGTGELFF. The DNA for the CDR3 is TGCGCCAGCAGCCAAGAAAGGGGCACCGGGGAGCTGTTTTTT.

The chain has TRBV18 and TRBJ2-2; a possible D gene is TRBD1 (6 bases). The V and J ends lost 3 bases and 2 bases respectively, with 10 bases between them. From germline, CDR1 is KGHSH and CDR2 LQKENI. The CDR3 is 15 residues long. As DNA, the CDR3 is TGTGCCAGCTCACCCTCGGGACAAAACACCGGGGAGCTGTTTTTT. Residues: CASSPSGQNTGELFF.

This clone turned up a few times. The chain couples TRBV6-5 to TRBJ1-2, with TRBD1 identical over 7 bases. Germline trimming cut 2 bases from V and 3 bases from J; bases unmatched to any gene: 9. CDR1 and CDR2 (germline): MNHEY, SVGAGI. There are 16 residues in the CDR3. The CDR3 is CASSYDLLQGDYGYTF. The CDR3 DNA sequence: TGTGCCAGCAGTTACGACTTGCTCCAGGGGGACTATGGCTACACCTTC.

The CDR3 protein is CAISEGRGLADTQYF. Here the CDR3 DNA reads TGTGCCATCAGTGAAGGCAGGGGGTTGGCAGATACGCAGTATTTT. The chain carries TRBV10-3 and TRBJ2-3, with 7 bases aligning to TRBD1. V trimming: 3 bases; J trimming: 4 bases; junction bases outside the gene matches: 7. CDR1 ENHRY and CDR2 SYGVKD come from the germline V gene. CDR3 size: 15 residues.

This chain connects TRBV5-6 to TRBJ1-5; 7 bases map to TRBD1. V shed 1 base and J 2 bases; nucleotides not matched to a gene: 12. Germline V gene sequence: CDR1 SGHDT, CDR2 YYEEEE. This CDR3 comprises 18 residues. CDR3 in DNA: TGTGCCAGCAGCTTGCTACAGGGGATGCTTAGAGGCAATCAGCCCCAGCATTTT. Translated, it gives CASSLLQGMLRGNQPQHF.

The rearrangement uses TRBV2 and TRBJ2-7, with TRBD1 matching over 10 bases. The CDR3 is made up of 13 amino acids. CDR1 SNHLY and CDR2 FYNNEI come from the germline V gene. J was trimmed by 5 bases and V by 8 bases; bases with no gene match: 6. CDR3 protein: CASRDRGVHEQYF. Here the CDR3 DNA reads TGTGCCAGCCGGGACAGGGGAGTCCACGAGCAGTACTTC.

This clone was recorded only once. This chain joins TRBV10-1 and TRBJ1-4, with D unresolved. V lost 6 bases and J 3 bases, leaving 17 bases between the germline ends. Germline lookup yields CDR1 WNHNN and CDR2 SYGVQD (reference sequence). This CDR3 contains 16 residues. CDR3 residues: CASSPGKGEANEKLFF. Written as DNA, the CDR3 is TGCGCCAGCAGCCCGGGGAAGGGTGAAGCTAATGAAAAACTGTTTTTT.

The rearrangement uses TRBV6-5 and TRBJ2-7; possible D gene TRBD1, 5 bases. CDR1 MNHEY and CDR2 SVGAGI come from the germline V gene. This CDR3 contains 13 residues. Trimming pared 7 bases from V and 4 bases from J, leaving 14 bases between. Here the CDR3 reads CASTNTRDYEQYF. The DNA of the CDR3 is TGTGCCAGCACAAACACCAGGGATTACGAGCAGTACTTC.

This chain connects TRBV5-6 to TRBJ2-1, with 8 nucleotides matching TRBD2. Looked up from germline, CDR1 is SGHDT and CDR2 is YYEEEE. The ends lost 5 bases at V and 9 bases at J; junction bases unmatched: 13. The CDR3 runs 15 residues. The CDR3 sequence: CASSYRAGGGIEQFF. DNA of the CDR3: TGTGCCAGCAGTTACCGTGCCGGGGGGGGTATTGAGCAGTTCTTC. The entire variable domain, with the rest obtained from reference TRBV5-6 and TRBJ2-1, is as follows: DAGVTQSPTHLIKTRGQQVTLRCSPKSGHDTVSWYQQALGQGPQFIFQYYEEEERQRGNFPDRFSGHQFPNYSSELNVNALLLGDSALYLCASSYRAGGGIEQFFGPGTRLTVL.

This clone has just a few counts. The J gene is TRBJ2-2, the V gene TRBV7-8; D is possibly TRBD1 (6 bases). The CDR3 has 15 amino acids. The V end lost 4 bases, the J end lost 6 bases, and 15 bases lay between the germline ends. From germline, CDR1 is SGHVS and CDR2 FQNEAQ. CDR3 residues: CASSSWGHFPGELFF. In nucleotides, the CDR3 is TGTGCCAGCAGCTCCTGGGGACATTTTCCCGGGGAGCTGTTTTTT. Looking up the rest from reference TRBV7-8 and TRBJ2-2 gives the full variable domain: GAGVSQSPRYKVAKRGQDVALRCDPISGHVSLFWYQQALGQGPEFLTYFQNEAQLDKSGLPSDRFFAERPEGSVSTLKIQRTQQEDSAVYLCASSSWGHFPGELFFGEGSRLTVL.

The chain couples TRBV18 to TRBJ1-2, with unresolved D. CDR3 length: 16 residues. Germline lookup yields CDR1 KGHSH and CDR2 LQKENI. V lost 6 bases and J 0 bases, leaving 17 bases between the germline ends. CDR3 residues: CASSVLPGTANYGYTF. CDR3 DNA: TGTGCCAGCTCCGTTTTGCCAGGTACAGCTAACTATGGCTACACCTTC.

This clone has only a few counts. The same CDR3 also results from other DNA sequences found in this sample. The chain joins TRBV5-4 to TRBJ1-1; D may be TRBD1 (6 bases). Germline CDR1 and CDR2: SGHNT and YYREEE (reference sequence). V lost 4 bases to trimming and J lost 4 bases, with 14 bases between them. This CDR3 is 14 amino acids long. This CDR3 reads CASSATTGFTEAFF. The CDR3, as DNA: TGTGCCAGCAGCGCCACTACAGGGTTCACTGAAGCTTTCTTT.

This clone turned up a few times. This chain connects TRBV10-3 to TRBJ2-3; 16 bases fit TRBD2. Per germline, CDR1 ENHRY and CDR2 SYGVKD. J lost 6 bases, V lost 7 bases, and 7 bases had no gene match. CDR3 length: 16 amino acids. The CDR3 coding sequence is TGTGCCATCAAAGGGACTAGCGGGAGGGCCGGGGATACGCAGTATTTT. It codes for CAIKGTSGRAGDTQYF.

V is TRBV5-4 and J is TRBJ2-3, with 10 bases lining up with TRBD1. Per the germline V gene, CDR1 is SGHNT and CDR2 is YYREEE (reference sequence). Unmatched junction bases numbered 10, after V lost 4 bases and J lost 5 bases. This CDR3 comprises 16 residues. The CDR3 loop reads CASSTRTGGLKDTQYF. The CDR3 DNA reads as TGTGCCAGCAGCACCAGGACAGGGGGTTTGAAAGATACGCAGTATTTT.

This chain's CDR3 is CASSWPGRGMGYTF. DNA of the CDR3: TGTGCCAGCAGCTGGCCGGGTAGGGGGATGGGCTACACCTTC. V and J are TRBV7-2 and TRBJ1-2, with D possibly TRBD1 on 6 matching bases. V was pared by 4 bases and J by 8 bases, with 17 bases between. The CDR3 runs to 14 residues. Germline CDR1 and CDR2: SGHTA and FQGNSA.